This T cell receptor (beta chain) was obtained from a study of CD8 T cells in ankylosing spondylitis. Comment on this clonotype: Its cognate antigen is unknown.

There are 11 residues in the CDR3. V was cut by 3 bases and J by 4 bases, with 2 bases left in between. Overall study findings and caveats: Significant enrichment of disease-linked clones was reported in matched ankylosing spondylitis synovial fluid. Both synovial fluid and blood in reactive arthritis had previously been reported to carry some motif variants. Those disease-linked clones were CD8+; they were also relatively rare in peripheral blood.

A quantitative 5'-RACE method, one with molecular barcodes, was used to make TCR beta libraries. MiXCR, applied by TCRdb to the 5' RACE reads, yields one record per CDR3 protein. The sample gives approximately 140,000 distinct CDR3 sequences, under 45% of which show up once; about 16% is in the top ten. The J gene is TRBJ2-3, the V gene TRBV12-3 or TRBV12-4; D unclear. This receptor was obtained from a male donor with ankylosing spondylitis. The source material was synovial fluid, either unsorted or a sorted T cell fraction (not recorded which). CDR3 DNA sequence: TGTGCCAGCAGTTTGTCAGATACGCAGTATTTT. Its translation: CASSLSDTQYF.